This T cell receptor beta chain was documented in a study of blood T cell repertoires in COVID-19. Study as a whole: From T cells, B-cell-depleted T cells, or PBMCs came the material, which was cDNA or gDNA.

Study processing details: Amplification with reference gene primers provided the estimates of nucleated cell counts. Repertoires were generated with immunoSEQ multiplex PCR, while TCRdb's copy carries only in-frame clones and drops some. The DNA gave D and trimming, while V, J and clone size come from that table. The table lists a few hundred thousand clones, 75% to 90% of them singletons. There are 15 residues in the CDR3. Trimming took off 3 bases at V and 9 bases at J, with 16 bases between the two ends. CDR1 and CDR2 from the germline V gene are SGDLS and YYNGEE. The sequence was obtained from a young man with active or convalescent COVID-19. Source material: peripheral blood. The chain combines TRBV9 with TRBJ1-6, with D possibly matching TRBD1 (5 bases). CDR3 loop: CASSAQEGRASPLHF. The CDR3 DNA reads as TGTGCCAGCAGCGCCCAGGAGGGGAGGGCTTCACCCCTCCACTTT.